This T cell receptor (beta chain) was profiled in a study of T cells in Graves' hyperthyroidism and ophthalmopathy. There are many counts of this clonotype. Patients between 18 and 65 years old had hyperthyroidism, newly diagnosed and lasting under 2 months. Uncontrolled infection, other autoimmune disease, pregnancy or lactation led to exclusion. Diagnoses were established using clinical symptoms, serum thyroxine and TRAb, thyroid ultrasound and orbital computed tomography. Under 12 ml fresh peripheral blood yielded the PBMCs. Amplified TCR beta CDR3 regions came from RNA transcripts. Primed by the HTBI set, a first-round RT-PCR was run on the TCR CDR3. TCRdb independently ran MiXCR on the multiplex PCR reads; one entry per CDR3 protein. The data hold under 700,000 distinct CDR3 sequences, with around 15% observed a single time. This clonotype was sampled from a woman aged 18 to 35 with Graves' hyperthyroidism. Sequencing used blood.

In DNA, the CDR3 is TGTGCCAGCAGTTTCCTTTCCAAGATCCTGGACACCGGGGAGCTGTTTTTT. Its protein product is CASSFLSKILDTGELFF. This sequence joins TRBV28 and TRBJ2-2; D uncertain. Trimming removed 3 bases from V and 3 bases from J, with 17 bases in between. The CDR3 length is 17 residues. In germline, CDR1 is MDHEN, CDR2 SYDVKM. The whole variable domain, filled in from reference TRBV28 and TRBJ2-2, reads DVKVTQSSRYLVKRTGEKVFLECVQDMDHENMFWYRQDPGLGLRLIYFSYDVKMKEKGDIPEGYSVSREKKERFSLILESASTNQTSMYLCASSFLSKILDTGELFFGEGSRLTVL.